These 18 T cell receptor beta chains share one sample of origin, sequenced in a study of vaccination effects on CD4 cells after COVID-19. Culture lasted about ten days before CD4+ T cell isolation. Vaccine administered to participants consisted of two doses of either BNT162b2 or mRNA-1273. Their specific antigens are unknown. TCRdb keeps only in-frame clones here, not all; method: immunoSEQ multiplex PCR. The data show approximately 47,000 clones, with roughly 72% seen just once and 7% held by the top ten. The sample here was CD4+ T cells from PBMCs cultured without peptide, taken after COVID-19 vaccination. These receptors were obtained from a human donor who received a COVID-19 vaccine.

This chain connects TRBV18 to TRBJ1-5; possible D gene TRBD1, 5 bases. Germline V gene sequence: CDR1 KGHSH, CDR2 LQKENI. The V and J ends lost 3 bases and 0 bases respectively, with 9 bases between them. The CDR3 length is 15 residues. As DNA, the CDR3 is TGTGCCAGCTCACCCTTTGGACATAGCAATCAGCCCCAGCATTTT. Translated: CASSPFGHSNQPQHF. Looking up the rest from reference TRBV18 and TRBJ1-5 gives the full variable domain: NAGVMQNPRHLVRRRGQEARLRCSPMKGHSHVYWYRQLPEEGLKFMVYLQKENIIDESGMPKERFSAEFPKEGPSILRIQQVVRGDSAAYFCASSPFGHSNQPQHFGDGTRLSIL.

The chain links TRBV9 to TRBJ2-7, with D perhaps TRBD1 (5 bases). V was trimmed by 10 bases and J by 2 bases, leaving 16 bases between them. Germline V gene lookup returns CDR1 SGDLS and CDR2 YYNGEE. The CDR3 has 13 amino acids. CDR3 loop: CACWGNLTYEQYF. DNA for the CDR3: TGTGCCTGTTGGGGCAACCTCACCTACGAGCAGTACTTC. The variable domain in full, completed from reference TRBV9 and TRBJ2-7, reads DSGVTQTPKHLITATGQRVTLRCSPRSGDLSVYWYQQSLDQGLQFLIQYYNGEERAKGNILERFSAQQFPDLHSELNLSSLELGDSALYFCACWGNLTYEQYFGPGTRLTVT.

This clone turned up a few times. The V and J genes are TRBV5-1 and TRBJ2-2; 9 nucleotides line up with TRBD2. In germline, CDR1 is SGHRS, CDR2 YFSETQ. After removal of 1 base from V and 4 bases from J, the junction contained 2 bases not matched to a gene. This CDR3 comprises 15 residues. The CDR3 coding sequence is TGCGCCAGCAGCTTGCCTAGCGGGATCACCGGGGAGCTGTTTTTT. It yields the protein CASSLPSGITGELFF.

V gene TRBV30 combines with J gene TRBJ2-2; 7 positions agree with TRBD1. This CDR3 spans 16 amino acids. V was pared by 0 bases and J by 1 base, with 5 bases of the junction left unmatched. Germline assignment: CDR1 GTSNPN and CDR2 SVGIG (reference sequence). CDR3 DNA sequence: TGTGCCTGGAGTGTCCCAGGGGGTAAGAACACCGGGGAGCTGTTTTTT. This sequence encodes CAWSVPGGKNTGELFF.

The genes are TRBV5-4 and TRBJ1-4, with 9 bases fitting TRBD1. V gave up 4 bases and J gave up 8 bases; unmatched junction bases: 6. The CDR3 spans 14 residues. The germline gives CDR1 SGHNT, CDR2 YYREEE (reference sequence). CDR3 nucleotides: TGTGCCAGCAGCCCGACAGGGGGTCCCGAAAAACTGTTTTTT. Translation gives CASSPTGGPEKLFF. Supplemented by reference TRBV5-4 and TRBJ1-4, the full variable domain reads ETGVTQSPTHLIKTRGQQVTLRCSSQSGHNTVSWYQQALGQGPQFIFQYYREEENGRGNFPPRFSGLQFPNYSSELNVNALELDDSALYLCASSPTGGPEKLFFGSGTQLSVL.

The V and J genes are TRBV9 and TRBJ2-7; TRBD2 agrees at 8 bases. The V gene's germline CDR1 is SGDLS and CDR2 YYNGEE. The trim removed 0 bases at V and 5 bases at J, leaving 4 bases unmatched. This CDR3 comprises 14 residues. CDR3 in DNA: TGTGCCAGCAGCGTAGAACTAGCGGCCAACGAGCAGTACTTC. Translation gives CASSVELAANEQYF.

The rearrangement joins TRBV5-4 to TRBJ2-3; TRBD2 matches at 7 bases. The CDR3 contains 17 residues. Trimming took 2 bases from V and 0 from J; bases not matched to a gene: 9. CDR1 and CDR2 (germline): SGHNT, YYREEE (reference sequence). This chain's CDR3 is CASSFGHPAGSTDTQYF. CDR3 coding DNA: TGTGCCAGCAGCTTTGGCCATCCAGCGGGAAGCACAGATACGCAGTATTTT.

This clone was recorded a few times. The chain carries TRBV6-1 and TRBJ1-5; tentatively, D is TRBD1 (6 bases). V was cut by 2 bases and J by 5 bases, with 19 bases left in between. From germline, CDR1 is MNHNS and CDR2 SASEGT. The CDR3 is 17 residues long. The CDR3 spells CASSESSRSQGYQPQHF. DNA for the CDR3: TGTGCCAGCAGTGAATCATCCCGCAGCCAGGGGTATCAGCCCCAGCATTTT.

This clone has only one observation. This chain joins TRBV5-4 and TRBJ1-2; D unclear. Between the trimmed V and J ends, which lost 4 bases and 0 bases, there was a span of 13 bases. The germline gives CDR1 SGHNT, CDR2 YYREEE (reference sequence). CDR3 length: 15 amino acids. The CDR3 DNA reads TGTGCCAGCAGCCCCGGGGAAACCGCTAACTATGGCTACACCTTC. Translation: CASSPGETANYGYTF.

J is TRBJ1-5 and V is TRBV28; maybe TRBD1 (6 bases). Looked up from germline, CDR1 is MDHEN and CDR2 is SYDVKM. The CDR3 has 17 amino acids. Between the trimmed V and J ends, which lost 5 bases and 3 bases, there was a span of 20 bases. Written as DNA, the CDR3 is TGTGCCAGCAGTGAACTCAGGGGCCTCTCTTTCAATCAGCCCCAGCATTTT. Protein product: CASSELRGLSFNQPQHF.

The DNA of the CDR3 is TGCGCCAGCAGTGAGTACGAGACCCAGTACTTC. This codes for CASSEYETQYF. The rearrangement joins TRBV10-1 to TRBJ2-5; no clear D gene. CDR3 length equals 11 residues. Trimming shortened V by 1 base and J by 5 bases, and 2 bases separated the two germline ends. CDR1 is WNHNN and CDR2 is SYGVQD in the germline V gene (reference sequence).

This clone was observed a few times. This chain connects TRBV5-4 to TRBJ2-1; D is unclear. This CDR3 region has 13 residues. The V gene's germline CDR1 is SGHNT and CDR2 YYREEE (reference sequence). V lost 0 bases, J lost 8 bases, and 9 bases lay in between. CDR3 sequence (DNA): TGTGCCAGCAGCTTGGGGCGAACCGATGAGCAGTTCTTC. This encodes CASSLGRTDEQFF.

V gene TRBV19 combines with J gene TRBJ1-3, with D maybe TRBD1 (5 bases). Germline V lookup: CDR1 LNHDA, CDR2 SQIVND (reference sequence). V was pared by 3 bases and J by 8 bases, with 11 bases between. This CDR3 spans 13 amino acids. DNA for the CDR3: TGTGCCAGTAGTATTAGGGGCGCCGACACCATATATTTT. This translates into CASSIRGADTIYF.

The chain carries TRBV4-1 and TRBJ2-1; the match to TRBD2 covers 8 bases. The CDR3 runs to 17 residues. The V segment lost 0 bases and the J segment 7 bases; nucleotides outside the gene matches: 11. Per germline, CDR1 MGHRA and CDR2 YSYEKL. DNA for the CDR3: TGCGCCAGCAGCCAAGATTACCGGGGGGGCCGTATAAATGAGCAGTTCTTC. Translating gives CASSQDYRGGRINEQFF.

The gene calls are TRBV10-3 and TRBJ2-2; TRBD2 matches at 8 bases. The junction had 2 bases not matched to a gene; V was cut back by 6 bases and J by 5 bases. Germline CDR1 and CDR2: ENHRY and SYGVKD. The CDR3 totals 13 residues. DNA for the CDR3: TGTGCCATCAGCAGCGGGAGTACCGGGGAGCTGTTTTTT. Protein: CAISSGSTGELFF.

The gene calls are TRBV5-4 and TRBJ1-6; no clear D. The CDR3 spans 11 residues. Looked up from germline, CDR1 is SGHNT and CDR2 is YYREEE (reference sequence). V was trimmed by 9 bases and J by 5 bases, leaving 6 bases between them. For the CDR3, the DNA is TGTGCCACCCAGAATAATTCACCCCTCCACTTT. Residues: CATQNNSPLHF.

This chain connects TRBV3-1 (or the pseudogene TRBV3-2) to TRBJ2-7; D is uncertain. Germline V gene lookup returns CDR1 LGHDT and CDR2 YNNKEL (reference sequence). This CDR3 region has 14 residues. V lost 7 bases and J lost 0, with 13 bases in between. This CDR3 reads CASTSAGSSYEQYF. The DNA for the CDR3 is TGTGCCAGCACCTCAGCAGGCAGCTCCTACGAGCAGTACTTC.

CDR3 in DNA: TGTGCCAGCAGCTTAGTGGCTGGGGTAACGGGAAACACCATATATTTT. Its protein is CASSLVAGVTGNTIYF. The rearrangement joins TRBV7-2 to TRBJ1-3, with no clear D. From germline, CDR1 is SGHTA and CDR2 FQGNSA. Trimming stripped 1 base from V and 4 bases from J, with 14 bases between. This CDR3 is built from 16 residues.